Listed below are T cell receptor beta chains from one sample, sequenced in a study of early T cells in non-severe SARS-CoV-2 infection. TCRdb itself ran the 5' RACE reads through MiXCR, one entry per CDR3 protein. The table has around 82,000 distinct CDR3 sequences, approximately 11% seen once. The sample comprised whole blood. These receptors were taken from an adult who was a healthcare worker with PCR-confirmed SARS-CoV-2 infection or an uninfected control (not recorded which). Both conserved end residues are part of each CDR3. The D gene is left open where the match is weak. Size is stated for part of the rows, as once, few or many counts, or as a class when the clone is expanded.

abundance	v_gene	j_gene	d_gene	CDR3nt	CDR3aa
few	TRBV12-3/TRBV12-4	TRBJ2-3	-	TGTGCCAGCAGTTCCCCCGGATACACAGATACGCAGTATTTT	CASSSPGYTDTQYF
-	TRBV18	TRBJ1-4	-	TGTGCCAGCTCACCACTCAGGAATGAAAAACTGTTTTTT	CASSPLRNEKLFF
few	TRBV7-6	TRBJ2-7	-	TGTGCCAGCAGCTTAACCGAGGGGGGCGAGCAGTACTTC	CASSLTEGGEQYF
few	TRBV19	TRBJ1-5	-	TGTGCCAGTAGTCCCAAACCCCTCACGTATAGCAATCAGCCCCAGCATTTT	CASSPKPLTYSNQPQHF
-	TRBV20-1	TRBJ1-1	-	TGCAGTGCTAGAGATCGGCGCGTGAACACTGAAGCTTTCTTT	CSARDRRVNTEAFF
few	TRBV4-2	TRBJ1-2	-	TGTGCCAGCCGAAGGGAGGAAGACTATGGCTACACCTTC	CASRREEDYGYTF
-	TRBV15	TRBJ2-7	TRBD1	TGTGCCACCAGCAGGCCCGGGACAGGGTCCCACGAGCAGTACTTC	CATSRPGTGSHEQYF
many	TRBV5-8	TRBJ1-1	-	TGTGCCAGCAGAAGGGACACTGAAGCTTTCTTT	CASRRDTEAFF
many	TRBV29-1	TRBJ2-2	-	TGCAGCGTTGAAGATCTATCGGGGCGGGACACCGGGGAGCTGTTTTTT	CSVEDLSGRDTGELFF
few	TRBV19	TRBJ2-7	-	TGTGCCAGTAGTAACGCCGGGGAGCAGTACTTC	CASSNAGEQYF
many	TRBV4-2	TRBJ2-3	-	TGTGCCAGCAGCCAAGATCTCGTGAGTAGAGATACGCAGTATTTT	CASSQDLVSRDTQYF
-	TRBV5-1	TRBJ2-1	-	TGCGCCAGCAGCTTCGAGGGTCGGGGGTATGAGCAGTTCTTC	CASSFEGRGYEQFF
few	TRBV20-1	TRBJ1-2	-	TGCAGTGCTAGGCAGGGTGCAAACTATGGCTACACCTTC	CSARQGANYGYTF
-	TRBV12-3/TRBV12-4	TRBJ2-2	-	TGTGCCAGCAGTTTAGATTCGGGCGGGGAGCTGTTTTTT	CASSLDSGGELFF